This T cell receptor beta chain was recorded in a study of cytomegalovirus exposure and HLA in healthy donors. Study-level background: An analysis done earlier identified 117 million unique TCR beta sequences from about 179 million T cells. Study outcomes and limitations: In a later analysis, most CMV-associated TCR beta chains appeared HLA-restricted.

This CDR3 has 10 residues. The germline CDR1 and CDR2 sequences are ENHRY and SYGVKD. On this clone: Its antigen is currently unknown.

The study ran its PCR with 60 Vbeta and 13 Jbeta primers. Sequenced by immunoSEQ multiplex PCR; TCRdb stores in-frame clones only, minus some. The sample lists 75,000 to 90,000 clones, around 84% occurring once. Sequenced sample: PBMCs. This sequence joins TRBV10-3 and TRBJ2-5; 8 nucleotides match TRBD1. The J call may be in error: the DNA end matches TRBJ2-7 better. The sequence derives from a man between 35 and 55 years old in good health and CMV-seronegative. The CDR3 DNA is TGTGCCAGCCAGGGGGCCGAGCAGTACTTC. Translation gives CASQGAEQYF.